The source of this TCR beta chain is a study of blood T cell repertoires in COVID-19. Across the study: The origin of the acute and convalescent COVID-19 samples was the United States, Italy and Spain.

Sequenced by immunoSEQ multiplex PCR; TCRdb stores in-frame clones only, minus some. The sample carries about 120,000 clones, about 87% recorded once. CDR3 length equals 12 residues. The ends were cut back, 10 bases at V and 8 bases at J, with 17 bases in the middle. The origin of this receptor is a woman aged 70-85 years with acute or convalescent COVID-19. The sample comprised peripheral blood. This chain connects TRBV23-1 to TRBJ1-2; a possible D gene is TRBD1 (6 bases). TRBV23-1 is recorded as an ORF, its role being uncertain. For the CDR3, the DNA is TGCGCCAAAACGATGGGGGCAGGGGGCTACACCTTC. Protein: CAKTMGAGGYTF.